The clone carrying this T cell receptor beta chain was recorded many times. Antigen specificity is unknown. This entry belongs to a study of Graves' ophthalmopathy and Graves' hyperthyroidism. Overall study results and limits: Also, most clonotypes expanded in the thyroid above 0.001 frequency appeared in blood. A roughly 81% specificity and about 90% sensitivity were achieved by a 13-signature model that separated ophthalmopathy from stable hyperthyroidism.

With 4 bases clipped from V and 4 bases from J, the junction kept 4 bases outside the gene matches. This CDR3 region has 14 residues. Germline loops: CDR1 MGHRA, CDR2 YSYEKL. Over 18 months of follow-up, stable hyperthyroidism required that no ophthalmopathy appear. Enrollment excluded any patients with other autoimmune diseases, uncontrolled infections, pregnancy or lactation. RNA transcripts were the template, and TCR beta CDR3 regions were amplified from them. RT-PCR with HTBI primers came first, then second-round multiplex PCR. TCRdb reanalysed the multiplex PCR reads using MiXCR and keeps one entry per CDR3 protein. Found here are under 800,000 distinct CDR3 sequences, about a fifth of them singletons; the top ten hold approximately 6.5%.

This sequence joins TRBV4-1 and TRBJ2-4; 7 bases are a match to TRBD1. The source is a woman aged 18 to 35 with stable Graves' hyperthyroidism. Some clones in this sample may be carry-over from other donors' samples. Sequencing used peripheral blood. The CDR3 protein is CASSPGTVKNIQYF. CDR3 coding DNA: TGCGCCAGCAGCCCTGGGACAGTTAAAAACATTCAGTACTTC.